The rows below give T cell receptor beta chains drawn from one sample of a study of blood T cell repertoires in COVID-19. TCRdb's table, derived via immunoSEQ multiplex PCR, lists solely in-frame clones and lacks some. The table shows some 130,000 clones, with roughly three quarters occurring only once. The sequencing input was peripheral blood. The receptors come from a woman in her 70s with acute or convalescent COVID-19. Both conserved end residues are part of each CDR3. The D gene is left open where the match is weak. Clone size is not always given. Where it is, it says once, few, many or a class for expanded clones.

TGTGCCAGCACCCCCGGGGCGGGACGCTCTGGAAACACCATATATTTT	CASTPGAGRSGNTIYF	TRBV9	TRBJ1-3	.	.
TGCGCCAGCAGCCAAGATCCAGGGCCCACCGGGGAGCTGTTTTTT	CASSQDPGPTGELFF	TRBV4-1	TRBJ2-2	few	.
TGTGCCAGCAGACCTGACAGGGAGCGAGGCGGGGAGCTGTTTTTT	CASRPDRERGGELFF	TRBV11-2	TRBJ2-2	.	TRBD1
TGTGCCAGCAGCTTAGGTGCCTATAGCAATCAGCCCCAGCATTTT	CASSLGAYSNQPQHF	TRBV7-2	TRBJ1-5	.	.
TGTGCCAGCAGCCTGACAGGGATCGGCTACACCTTC	CASSLTGIGYTF	TRBV3-1/TRBV3-2	TRBJ1-2	.	TRBD1
TGTGCCAGCAGTGCCGGACTAGCGGGAGGACCCTCCTACGAGCAGTACTTC	CASSAGLAGGPSYEQYF	TRBV6-1	TRBJ2-7	.	TRBD2
TGTGCCAGCAGTGAGCCGGGAGTGTCGAGCTCCTACAATGAGCAGTTCTTC	CASSEPGVSSSYNEQFF	TRBV28	TRBJ2-1	.	.
TGTGCCAGCAGAAGACTAGCCCAAACCGGGGAGCTGTTTTTT	CASRRLAQTGELFF	TRBV7-6	TRBJ2-2	.	TRBD2
TGCGCCAGCAGCCCAGGACTCGATAGAAATGAGCAGTTCTTC	CASSPGLDRNEQFF	TRBV5-1	TRBJ2-1	few	.
TGTGCCAGCAGCTCACAGGGGAATAACTATGGCTACACCTTC	CASSSQGNNYGYTF	TRBV7-2	TRBJ1-2	few	TRBD1
TGCGCCAGCAGCTTGGTCAGCGGGGGTTCCTACGAGCAGTACTTC	CASSLVSGGSYEQYF	TRBV5-1	TRBJ2-7	.	TRBD2
TGTGCCAGCAGTAACGGGGGACCCCGCTCTGGGGCCAACGTCCTGACTTTC	CASSNGGPRSGANVLTF	TRBV6-2/TRBV6-3	TRBJ2-6	.	.
TGTGCCAGCAGCCACCAACAGGGAGATGAGCAGTTCTTC	CASSHQQGDEQFF	TRBV13	TRBJ2-1	few	.
TGTGCCAGCTCACGGGGGGACACTGAAGCTTTCTTT	CASSRGDTEAFF	TRBV7-2	TRBJ1-1	.	.
TGTGCCAGCAGTTACAGGGAAAGGGGGCGAAAGCAGTACTTC	CASSYRERGRKQYF	TRBV6-5	TRBJ2-7	.	TRBD1
TGTGCCAGCAGCTTAGTTGCGCGGGGGTGGGGAGATACGCAGTATTTT	CASSLVARGWGDTQYF	TRBV11-2	TRBJ2-3	.	TRBD2
TGTGCCAGTAGTAGCTCGAGCGGGAGCACAGGTACGCAGTATTTT	CASSSSSGSTGTQYF	TRBV19	TRBJ2-3	.	TRBD2
TGTGCCAGCAGCTGGGGTAGCGGCTCTGGAAACACCATATATTTT	CASSWGSGSGNTIYF	TRBV5-4	TRBJ1-3	.	.
TGTGCCAGCAGCCAAGTTAGTTTTAGAGACAGTTACAGCTCCTACAATGAGCAGTTCTTC	CASSQVSFRDSYSSYNEQFF	TRBV3-1/TRBV3-2	TRBJ2-1	.	.
TGTGCCAGCAGTTTCTCTAGGAACTCCTACGAGCAGTACTTC	CASSFSRNSYEQYF	TRBV27	TRBJ2-7	.	.
TGTGCCAGCAGCCAACAATCGGGGGACTCCTACAATGAGCAGTTCTTC	CASSQQSGDSYNEQFF	TRBV14	TRBJ2-1	.	.
TGTGCCAGTAGTATGTCCTTGGCGACTTATGTTAATTCACCCCTCCACTTT	CASSMSLATYVNSPLHF	TRBV19	TRBJ1-6	few	.
TGTGCCAGTAGCGCCGGGACTAGCGGAACCTACGAGCAGTACTTC	CASSAGTSGTYEQYF	TRBV19	TRBJ2-7	.	TRBD2
TGTGCCAGCAGCAAAGGACTAGCGGGGGGGCCTTTAGCCAAAAACATTCAGTACTTC	CASSKGLAGGPLAKNIQYF	TRBV7-9	TRBJ2-4	few	TRBD2
TGCGCCAGCAGCTTTGGACAGGGGCGATCACCCCTCCACTTT	CASSFGQGRSPLHF	TRBV5-1	TRBJ1-6	.	TRBD1
TGTGCCAGCAGTTTAGGGCCCGGGGGTACCGGGGAGCTGTTTTTT	CASSLGPGGTGELFF	TRBV28	TRBJ2-2	.	.
TGTGCCAGCAGCTTAGGAACAGGGGGGGATCAGCCCCAGCATTTT	CASSLGTGGDQPQHF	TRBV7-9	TRBJ1-5	.	TRBD1
TGTGCCAGCAGCCAAGAAGGGGGCTGTGACACAGATACGCAGTATTTT	CASSQEGGCDTDTQYF	TRBV3-1/TRBV3-2	TRBJ2-3	once	TRBD1
TGCAGTGCTAGTATGCAGCGTAAGAGACCCCAGTACTTC	CSASMQRKRPQYF	TRBV20-1	TRBJ2-5	few	.
TGTGCCAGCAGGGACGTTTCAGGTTTCCTCCACTTT	CASRDVSGFLHF	TRBV6-4	TRBJ1-6	many	.